This T cell receptor (beta chain) stems from a study of T cell responses to AZD1222 COVID-19 vaccine. Sequenced by immunoSEQ multiplex PCR; TCRdb stores in-frame clones only, minus some. The profile shows fewer than 65,000 clones, 84% of them singletons. Trimming took 3 bases from V and 6 from J; bases not matched to a gene: 3. Germline CDR1 and CDR2: SGHTA and FQGNSA. The CDR3 has 14 amino acids. This material consisted of peripheral blood, taken on day 0 of AZD1222 vaccination. The chain couples TRBV7-2 to TRBJ2-2, with TRBD2 identical over 8 bases. This TCR was sampled from an adult in good health. In DNA form, the CDR3 reads TGTGCCAGCAGCTTGAGTAGCGGGGCCGGGGAGCTGTTTTTT. Translating it yields CASSLSSGAGELFF.